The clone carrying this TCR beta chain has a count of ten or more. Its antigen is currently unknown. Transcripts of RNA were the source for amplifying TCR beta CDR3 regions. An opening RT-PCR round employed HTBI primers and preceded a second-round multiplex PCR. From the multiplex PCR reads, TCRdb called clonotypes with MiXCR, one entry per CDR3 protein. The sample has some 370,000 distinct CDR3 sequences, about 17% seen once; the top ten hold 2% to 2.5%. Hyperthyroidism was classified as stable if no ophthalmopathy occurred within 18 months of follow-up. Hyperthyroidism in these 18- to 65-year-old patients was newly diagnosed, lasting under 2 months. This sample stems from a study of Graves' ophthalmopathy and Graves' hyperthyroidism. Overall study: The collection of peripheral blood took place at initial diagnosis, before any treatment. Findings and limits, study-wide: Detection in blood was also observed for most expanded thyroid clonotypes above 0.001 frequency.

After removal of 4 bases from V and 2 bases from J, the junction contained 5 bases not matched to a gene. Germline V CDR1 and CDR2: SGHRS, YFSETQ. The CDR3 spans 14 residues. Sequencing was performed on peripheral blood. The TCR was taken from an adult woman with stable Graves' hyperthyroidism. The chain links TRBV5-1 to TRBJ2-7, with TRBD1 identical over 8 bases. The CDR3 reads CASSIQGQAYEQYF. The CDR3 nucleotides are TGCGCCAGCAGCATCCAGGGACAGGCCTACGAGCAGTACTTC.